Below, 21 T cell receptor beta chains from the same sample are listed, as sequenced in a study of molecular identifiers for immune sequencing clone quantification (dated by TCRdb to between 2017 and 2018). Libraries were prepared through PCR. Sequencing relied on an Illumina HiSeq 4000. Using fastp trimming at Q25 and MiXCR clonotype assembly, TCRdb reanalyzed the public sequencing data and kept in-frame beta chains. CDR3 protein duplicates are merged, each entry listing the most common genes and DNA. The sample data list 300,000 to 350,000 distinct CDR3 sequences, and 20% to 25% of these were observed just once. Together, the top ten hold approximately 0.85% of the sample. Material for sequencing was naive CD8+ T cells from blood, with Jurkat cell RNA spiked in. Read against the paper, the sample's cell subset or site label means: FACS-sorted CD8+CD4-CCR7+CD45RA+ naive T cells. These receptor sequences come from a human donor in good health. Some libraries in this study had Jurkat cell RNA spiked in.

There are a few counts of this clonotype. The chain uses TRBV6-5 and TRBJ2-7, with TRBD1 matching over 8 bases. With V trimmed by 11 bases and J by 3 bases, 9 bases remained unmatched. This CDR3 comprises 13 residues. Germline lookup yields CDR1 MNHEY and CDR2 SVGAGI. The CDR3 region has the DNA TGTGCCTCCACCGGGACAGGAGACTACGAGCAGTACTTC. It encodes CASTGTGDYEQYF.

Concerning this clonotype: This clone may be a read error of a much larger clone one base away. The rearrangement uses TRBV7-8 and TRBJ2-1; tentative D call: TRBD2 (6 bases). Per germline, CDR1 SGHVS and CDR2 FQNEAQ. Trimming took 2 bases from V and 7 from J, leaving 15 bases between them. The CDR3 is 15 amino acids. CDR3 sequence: CASSLPPMGGNEQFF. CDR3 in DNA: TGTGCCAGCAGCTTACCCCCCATGGGGGGTAATGAGCAGTTCTTC.

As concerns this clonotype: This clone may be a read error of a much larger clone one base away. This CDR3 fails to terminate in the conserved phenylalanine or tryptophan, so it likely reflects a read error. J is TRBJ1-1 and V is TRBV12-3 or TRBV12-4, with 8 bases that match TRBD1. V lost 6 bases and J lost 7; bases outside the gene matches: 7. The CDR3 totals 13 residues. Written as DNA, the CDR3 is TGTGCCAGCAGCTCGGGACAGGAGGATGAAGCTTTCGTT. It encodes CASSSGQEDEAFV.

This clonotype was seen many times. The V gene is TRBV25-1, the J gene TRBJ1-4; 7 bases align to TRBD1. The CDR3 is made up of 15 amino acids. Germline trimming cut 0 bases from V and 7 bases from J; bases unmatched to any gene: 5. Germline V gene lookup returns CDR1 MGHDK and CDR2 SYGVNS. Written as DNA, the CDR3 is TGTGCCAGCAGTGAATATACAGGGGTTGGTGAAAAACTGTTTTTT. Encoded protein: CASSEYTGVGEKLFF.

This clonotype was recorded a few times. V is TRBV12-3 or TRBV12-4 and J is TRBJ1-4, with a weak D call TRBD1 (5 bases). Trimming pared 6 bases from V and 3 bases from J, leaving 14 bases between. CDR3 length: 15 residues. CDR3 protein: CASRGPGLSNEKLFF. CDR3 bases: TGTGCCAGCAGGGGACCGGGACTCTCTAATGAAAAACTGTTTTTT.

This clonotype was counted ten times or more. CDR3 amino acids: CASSRLRSDYNEQFF. The CDR3 coding sequence is TGTGCCAGCAGTCGACTCCGGAGCGATTACAATGAGCAGTTCTTC. J is TRBJ2-1 and V is TRBV6-6; D is unclear. Germline CDR1 is MNHNY and CDR2 is SVGAGI (reference sequence). The ends were cut back, 5 bases at V and 4 bases at J, with 15 bases in the middle. This CDR3 contains 15 residues.

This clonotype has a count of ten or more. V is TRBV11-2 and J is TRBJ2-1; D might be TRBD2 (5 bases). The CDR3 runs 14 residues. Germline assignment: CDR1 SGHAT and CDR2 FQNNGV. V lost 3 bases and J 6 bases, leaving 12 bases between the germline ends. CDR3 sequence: CASSFWEPPNEQFF. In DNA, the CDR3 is TGTGCCAGCAGCTTCTGGGAGCCGCCCAATGAGCAGTTCTTC.

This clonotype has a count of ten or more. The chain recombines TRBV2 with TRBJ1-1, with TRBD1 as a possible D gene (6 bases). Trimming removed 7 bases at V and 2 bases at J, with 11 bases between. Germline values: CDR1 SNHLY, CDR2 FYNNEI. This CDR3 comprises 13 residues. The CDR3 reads CASIGQSNTEAFF. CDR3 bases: TGTGCCAGCATTGGACAGAGTAACACTGAAGCTTTCTTT.

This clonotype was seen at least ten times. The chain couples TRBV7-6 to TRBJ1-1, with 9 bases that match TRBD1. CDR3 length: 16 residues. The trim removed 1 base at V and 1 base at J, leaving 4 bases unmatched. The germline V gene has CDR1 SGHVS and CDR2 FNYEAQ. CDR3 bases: TGTGCCAGCAGCTTAGGGTGGACAGGGGCGAACACTGAAGCTTTCTTT. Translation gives CASSLGWTGANTEAFF.

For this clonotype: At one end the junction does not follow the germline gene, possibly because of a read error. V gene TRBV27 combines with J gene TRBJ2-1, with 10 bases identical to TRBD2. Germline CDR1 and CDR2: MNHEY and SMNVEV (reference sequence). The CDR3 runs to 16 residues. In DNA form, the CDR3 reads TGTGCCAGCAGTTTATGGTCGGGACTAGCGAGGAATGGGCAGTTCTTC. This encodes CASSLWSGLARNGQFF.

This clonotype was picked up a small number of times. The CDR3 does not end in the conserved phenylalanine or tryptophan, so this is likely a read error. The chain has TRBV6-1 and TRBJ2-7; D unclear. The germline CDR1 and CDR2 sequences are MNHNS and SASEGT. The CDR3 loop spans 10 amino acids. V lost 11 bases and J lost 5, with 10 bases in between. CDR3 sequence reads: CALPANEQYL. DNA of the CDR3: TGTGCCCTCCCGGCCAACGAGCAGTACCTC.

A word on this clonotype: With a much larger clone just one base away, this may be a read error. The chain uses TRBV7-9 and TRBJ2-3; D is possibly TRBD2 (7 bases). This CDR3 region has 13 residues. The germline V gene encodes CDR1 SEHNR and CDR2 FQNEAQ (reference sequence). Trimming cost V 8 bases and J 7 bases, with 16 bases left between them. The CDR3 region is CASQGGGSNTQYF. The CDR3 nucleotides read TGTGCCAGCCAAGGGGGAGGGTCCAATACGCAGTATTTT.

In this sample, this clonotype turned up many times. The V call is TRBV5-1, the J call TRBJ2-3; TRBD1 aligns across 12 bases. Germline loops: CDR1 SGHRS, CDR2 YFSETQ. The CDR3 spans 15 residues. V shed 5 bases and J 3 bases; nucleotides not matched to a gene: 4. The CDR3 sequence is CASRPGQGATDTQYF. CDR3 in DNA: TGCGCCAGCAGACCGGGACAGGGGGCTACAGATACGCAGTATTTT.

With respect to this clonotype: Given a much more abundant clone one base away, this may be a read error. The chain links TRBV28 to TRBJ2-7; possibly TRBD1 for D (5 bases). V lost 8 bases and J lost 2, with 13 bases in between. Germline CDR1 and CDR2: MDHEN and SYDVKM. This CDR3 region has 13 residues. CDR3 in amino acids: CASGGARAYEQYF. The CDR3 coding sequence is TGTGCCAGCGGCGGAGCCAGGGCCTACGAGCAGTACTTC.

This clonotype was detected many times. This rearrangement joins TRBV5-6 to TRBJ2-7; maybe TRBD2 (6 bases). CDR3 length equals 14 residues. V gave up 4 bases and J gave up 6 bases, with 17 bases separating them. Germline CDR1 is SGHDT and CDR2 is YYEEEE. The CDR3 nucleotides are TGTGCCAGCAGCCCTGCCCAGGGAGGTGCCGAGCAGTACTTC. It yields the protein CASSPAQGGAEQYF.

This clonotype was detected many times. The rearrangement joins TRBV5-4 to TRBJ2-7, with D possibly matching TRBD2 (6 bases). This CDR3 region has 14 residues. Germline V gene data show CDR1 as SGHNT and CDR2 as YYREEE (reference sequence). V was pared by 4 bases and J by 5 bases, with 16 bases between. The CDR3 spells CASSPPGLLDEQYF. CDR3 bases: TGTGCCAGCAGCCCGCCGGGACTTCTGGACGAGCAGTACTTC.

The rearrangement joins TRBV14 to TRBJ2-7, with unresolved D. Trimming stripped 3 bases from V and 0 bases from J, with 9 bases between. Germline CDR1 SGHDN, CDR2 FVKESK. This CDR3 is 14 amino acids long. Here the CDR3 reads CASSQLITSYEQYF. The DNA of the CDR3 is TGTGCCAGCAGCCAGCTGATAACCTCCTACGAGCAGTACTTC.

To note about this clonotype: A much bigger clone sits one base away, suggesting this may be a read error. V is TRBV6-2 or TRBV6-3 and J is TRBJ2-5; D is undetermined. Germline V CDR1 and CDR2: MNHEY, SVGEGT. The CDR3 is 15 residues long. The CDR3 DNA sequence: TGTGCCGGCAGTTACTCGGCCAGACAACAAGAGACCCAGTACTTC. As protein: CAGSYSARQQETQYF.

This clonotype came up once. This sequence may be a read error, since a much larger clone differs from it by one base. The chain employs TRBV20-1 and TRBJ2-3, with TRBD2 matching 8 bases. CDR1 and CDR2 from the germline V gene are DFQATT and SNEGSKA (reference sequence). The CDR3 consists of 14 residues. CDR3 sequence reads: CNAHSGSGTDTQYF. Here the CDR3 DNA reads TGCAATGCCCACAGCGGGAGCGGAACAGATACGCAGTATTTT.

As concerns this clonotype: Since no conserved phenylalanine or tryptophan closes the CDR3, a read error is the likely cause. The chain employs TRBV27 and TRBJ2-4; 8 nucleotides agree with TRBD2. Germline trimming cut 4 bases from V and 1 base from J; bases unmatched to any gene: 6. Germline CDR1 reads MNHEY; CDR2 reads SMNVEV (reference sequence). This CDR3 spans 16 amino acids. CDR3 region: CASSSPAGEAKNIQYL. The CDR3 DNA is TGTGCCAGCAGTTCCCCAGCGGGGGAGGCCAAAAACATTCAGTACCTC.

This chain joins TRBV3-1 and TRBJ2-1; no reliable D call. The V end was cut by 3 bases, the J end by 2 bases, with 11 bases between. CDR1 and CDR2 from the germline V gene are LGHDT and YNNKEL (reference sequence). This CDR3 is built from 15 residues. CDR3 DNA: TGTGCCAGCAGCCACTTGGGGTCGGCCTACAATGAGCAGTTCTTC. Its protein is CASSHLGSAYNEQFF.